A single sample gave rise to the 8 T cell receptor beta chains below, sequenced in a study of graft-versus-host responses after intestinal transplantation. Antigens for these TCRs are unknown. Sequencing was performed with immunoSEQ multiplex PCR; in TCRdb, only in-frame clones are kept and a portion is missing. This sample has tens of thousands of clones, with roughly four fifths found just once. This specimen was unstimulated CD8+ T cells sorted from spleen or lymph node cells, taken before transplant. These receptors originate from a human donor who was the organ donor for an intestinal transplant.

Only a few counts were recorded for this clone. V usage is TRBV2 and J usage is TRBJ2-7, with 8 bases matching TRBD2. Germline loops: CDR1 SNHLY, CDR2 FYNNEI. The CDR3 contains 14 residues. V was pared by 4 bases and J by 5 bases, with 7 bases of the junction left unmatched. Written as DNA, the CDR3 is TGTGCCAGCAGTGCCTCCGGGACTAGTAACGAGCAGTACTTC. Protein product: CASSASGTSNEQYF. Full variable domain (outside the CDR3, taken from reference TRBV2 and TRBJ2-7): EPEVTQTPSHQVTQMGQEVILRCVPISNHLYFYWYRQILGQKVEFLVSFYNNEISEKSEIFDDQFSVERPDGSNFTLKIRSTKLEDSAMYFCASSASGTSNEQYFGPGTRLTVT.

The V and J genes are TRBV19 and TRBJ1-2; 7 bases align to TRBD1. The germline V gene has CDR1 LNHDA and CDR2 SQIVND (reference sequence). The CDR3 loop spans 15 amino acids. V lost 5 bases, J lost 5 bases, and 11 bases stayed unmatched. CDR3 residues: CASSPPGQVVYGYTF. The CDR3 bases are TGTGCCAGTAGTCCCCCAGGACAGGTTGTTTATGGCTACACCTTC. Combining the CDR3 with reference TRBV19 and TRBJ1-2 gives the whole variable domain DGGITQSPKYLFRKEGQNVTLSCEQNLNHDAMYWYRQDPGQGLRLIYYSQIVNDFQKGDIAEGYSVSREKKESFPLTVTSAQKNPTAFYLCASSPPGQVVYGYTFGSGTRLTVV.

The rearrangement links TRBV9 to TRBJ2-7; TRBD2 agrees at 7 bases. Germline loops: CDR1 SGDLS, CDR2 YYNGEE. Germline trimming cut 4 bases from V and 0 bases from J; bases unmatched to any gene: 4. The CDR3 has 14 residues. The CDR3 region has the DNA TGTGCCAGCAGCCCGGGAGGCAACTCCTACGAGCAGTACTTC. Protein sequence: CASSPGGNSYEQYF.

The genes are TRBV4-1 and TRBJ2-3; 7 nucleotides match TRBD2. This CDR3 has 15 residues. V was pared by 2 bases and J by 3 bases, with 5 bases of the junction left unmatched. The V gene's germline CDR1 is MGHRA and CDR2 YSYEKL. CDR3 sequence (DNA): TGCGCCAGCAGCCAATCGGGACTACTGACAGATACGCAGTATTTT. It yields the protein CASSQSGLLTDTQYF.

CDR3: CASSRVAGETQYF. The CDR3 coding sequence is TGCGCCAGCAGCCGCGTCGCGGGGGAGACCCAGTACTTC. This chain links TRBV4-3 with TRBJ2-5; D possibly corresponds to TRBD2 (6 bases). CDR1 and CDR2 from the germline V gene are LGHNA and YSLEER. V was trimmed by 4 bases and J by 5 bases, leaving 11 bases between them. The CDR3 has 13 residues.

This chain connects TRBV19 to TRBJ2-3; TRBD2 matches 7 bases. This CDR3 contains 14 residues. CDR1 and CDR2 (germline): LNHDA, SQIVND (reference sequence). J gave up 3 bases and V 5 bases, and 5 bases lay outside the gene matches. The DNA of the CDR3 is TGTGCCAGTAGTTTTCTAGCGGTGACAGATACGCAGTATTTT. Residues: CASSFLAVTDTQYF. Variable domain in full (rest from reference TRBV19 and TRBJ2-3): DGGITQSPKYLFRKEGQNVTLSCEQNLNHDAMYWYRQDPGQGLRLIYYSQIVNDFQKGDIAEGYSVSREKKESFPLTVTSAQKNPTAFYLCASSFLAVTDTQYFGPGTRLTVL.

The rearrangement links TRBV4-3 to TRBJ2-7; 7 positions match TRBD2. This CDR3 spans 12 amino acids. CDR1 and CDR2 from the germline V gene are LGHNA and YSLEER. The V and J ends lost 1 base and 7 bases, in that order; junction bases with no gene match: 1. The CDR3 is CASSQGAGEQYF. As DNA, the CDR3 is TGCGCCAGCAGCCAAGGAGCGGGAGAGCAGTACTTC.

The chain couples TRBV5-1 to TRBJ1-1; D unresolved. This CDR3 has 15 residues. Germline CDR1 reads SGHRS; CDR2 reads YFSETQ. V was trimmed by 1 base and J by 1 base, leaving 11 bases between them. CDR3 sequence: CASSLRAATNTEAFF. The CDR3 DNA reads as TGCGCCAGCAGCTTGCGTGCAGCCACGAACACTGAAGCTTTCTTT.